The next 3 T cell receptor beta chains were all read from a single sample in a study of memory CD4+ T cells and cytomegalovirus serostatus. Assay: immunoSEQ multiplex PCR; the TCRdb copy retains only in-frame clones and omits some. Found here are approximately 88,000 clones, 75% to 85% of them singletons; the top ten hold around 3.6%. Single viable CD3+CD4+CD8-CD45RO+ cells were sorted as the memory CD4+ T cells. The specimen was memory CD4+ T cells from blood. These receptors were collected from an adult in good health and CMV-seropositive.

The CDR3 DNA sequence: TGTGCCAGCAGCTTAAGGGCGGCGGAGGGACTAGCAGACAACACCGGGGAGCTGTTTTTT. The encoded protein is CASSLRAAEGLADNTGELFF. The chain is built from TRBV7-3 and TRBJ2-2, with 9 bases lining up with TRBD2. CDR3 length: 20 residues. V lost 1 base to trimming and J lost 2 bases; unmatched junction nucleotides: 14. CDR1 and CDR2 (germline): SGHTA, FQGTGA.

V is TRBV2 and J is TRBJ2-7, with no clear D. Trimming removed 8 bases at V and 3 bases at J, with 14 bases between. Germline-derived CDR1 and CDR2 are SNHLY and FYNNEI. CDR3 length: 13 residues. The CDR3 coding sequence is TGTGCCAGCCATCTTGGACGGAACTACGAGCAGTACTTC. It specifies CASHLGRNYEQYF.

The chain uses TRBV21-1 and TRBJ1-5. TRBV21-1 is a listed pseudogene. CDR3 length: 17 amino acids. CDR3 in DNA: TGTGCCAGCAGCAAAGATACTACCTTGCCCAATCATTGGCCCCAGCATTTT. Protein: CASSKDTTLPNHWPQHF.